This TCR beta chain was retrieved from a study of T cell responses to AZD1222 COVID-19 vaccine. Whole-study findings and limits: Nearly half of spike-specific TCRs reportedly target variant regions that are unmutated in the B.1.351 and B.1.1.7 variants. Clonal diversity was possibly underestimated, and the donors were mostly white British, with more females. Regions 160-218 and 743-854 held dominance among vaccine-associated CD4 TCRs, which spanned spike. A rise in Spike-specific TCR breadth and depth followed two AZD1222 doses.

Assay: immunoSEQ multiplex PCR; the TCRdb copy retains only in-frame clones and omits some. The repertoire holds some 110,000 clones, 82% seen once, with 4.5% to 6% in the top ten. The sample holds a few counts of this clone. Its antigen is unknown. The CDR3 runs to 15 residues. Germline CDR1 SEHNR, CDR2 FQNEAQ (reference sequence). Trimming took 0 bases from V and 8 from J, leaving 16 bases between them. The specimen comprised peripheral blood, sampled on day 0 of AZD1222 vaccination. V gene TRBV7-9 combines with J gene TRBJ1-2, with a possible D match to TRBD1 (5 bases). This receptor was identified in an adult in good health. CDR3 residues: CASSLATGLMGGYTF. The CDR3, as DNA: TGTGCCAGCAGCTTAGCAACAGGCCTAATGGGGGGCTACACCTTC.